Included here is one TCR beta chain sequence, with context. The sample belongs to a study of blood T cell repertoires in COVID-19. Across the study: Donors in the United States, Italy and Spain gave samples during acute or convalescent COVID-19.

In the source study's methods: Quantification of nucleated cells was approximated via reference gene primer amplification. Sequenced by immunoSEQ multiplex PCR; TCRdb stores in-frame clones only, minus some. That table supplies the V and J calls and clone size; D and trimming were determined from the DNA. The sample lists 240,000 or so clones; around 83% were seen once. V gave up 5 bases and J gave up 4 bases, with 14 bases separating them. Germline-derived CDR1 and CDR2 are MDHEN and SYDVKM. CDR3 size: 14 residues. The receptor's source is a woman at least 80 years old with acute or convalescent COVID-19. Sequencing used peripheral blood. The chain recombines TRBV28 with TRBJ1-2; a possible D gene is TRBD1 (5 bases). The CDR3 region is CASSGPRDRYGYTF. The CDR3 DNA reads as TGTGCCAGCAGTGGTCCCAGGGATCGCTATGGCTACACCTTC.